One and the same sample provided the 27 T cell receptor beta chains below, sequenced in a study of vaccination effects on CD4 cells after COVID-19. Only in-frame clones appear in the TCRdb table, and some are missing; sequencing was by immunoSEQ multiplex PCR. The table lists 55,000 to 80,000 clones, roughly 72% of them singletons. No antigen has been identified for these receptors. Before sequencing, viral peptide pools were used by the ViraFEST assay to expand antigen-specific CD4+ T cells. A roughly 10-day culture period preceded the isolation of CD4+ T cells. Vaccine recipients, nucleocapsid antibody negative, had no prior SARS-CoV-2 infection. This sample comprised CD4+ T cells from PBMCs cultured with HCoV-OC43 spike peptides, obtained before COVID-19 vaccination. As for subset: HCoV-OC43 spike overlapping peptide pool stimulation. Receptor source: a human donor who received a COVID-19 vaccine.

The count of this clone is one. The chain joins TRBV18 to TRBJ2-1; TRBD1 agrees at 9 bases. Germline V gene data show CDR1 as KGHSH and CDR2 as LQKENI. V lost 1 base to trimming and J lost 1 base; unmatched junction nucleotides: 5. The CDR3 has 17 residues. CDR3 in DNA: TGTGCCAGCTCACCACGCAGACAGGGGGTTTCCTACAATGAGCAGTTCTTC. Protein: CASSPRRQGVSYNEQFF.

This chain's CDR3 is CASSRSGGQGDPAFF. In DNA, the CDR3 is TGTGCCAGCTCACGATCTGGGGGACAGGGTGACCCAGCTTTCTTT. The chain has TRBV18 and TRBJ1-1; 9 bases map to TRBD1. J was trimmed by 10 bases and V by 4 bases; bases with no gene match: 13. Germline V gives CDR1 KGHSH, CDR2 LQKENI. CDR3 size: 15 residues.

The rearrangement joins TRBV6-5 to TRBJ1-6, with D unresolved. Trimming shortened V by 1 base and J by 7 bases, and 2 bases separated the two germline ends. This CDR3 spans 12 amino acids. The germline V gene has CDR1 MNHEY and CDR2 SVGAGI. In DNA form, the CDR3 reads TGTGCCAGCAGTTACTACAATTCACCCCTCCACTTT. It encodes CASSYYNSPLHF.

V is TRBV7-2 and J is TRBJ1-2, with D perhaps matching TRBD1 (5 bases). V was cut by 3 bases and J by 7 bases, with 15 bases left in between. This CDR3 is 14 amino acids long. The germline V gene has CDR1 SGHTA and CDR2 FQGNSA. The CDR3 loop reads CASSLQGASLGYTF. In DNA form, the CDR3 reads TGTGCCAGCAGCTTGCAGGGTGCCAGTCTTGGCTACACCTTC.

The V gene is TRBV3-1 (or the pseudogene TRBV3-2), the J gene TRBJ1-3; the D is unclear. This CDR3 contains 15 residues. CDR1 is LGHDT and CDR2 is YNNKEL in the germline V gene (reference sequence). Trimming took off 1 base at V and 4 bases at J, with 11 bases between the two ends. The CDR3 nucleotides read TGTGCCAGCAGCCAAGTGGCGCGCGGCGGAAACACCATATATTTT. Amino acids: CASSQVARGGNTIYF.

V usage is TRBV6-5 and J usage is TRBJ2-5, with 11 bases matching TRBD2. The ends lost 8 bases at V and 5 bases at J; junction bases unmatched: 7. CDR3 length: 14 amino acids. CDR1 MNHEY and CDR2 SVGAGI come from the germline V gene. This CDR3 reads CASGVVAGGETQYF. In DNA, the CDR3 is TGTGCCAGCGGAGTAGTAGCGGGGGGGGAGACCCAGTACTTC.

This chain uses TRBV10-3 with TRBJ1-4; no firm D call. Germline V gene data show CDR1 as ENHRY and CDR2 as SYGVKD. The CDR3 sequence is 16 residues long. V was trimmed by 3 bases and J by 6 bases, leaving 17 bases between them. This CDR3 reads CAISDFNEGRDEKLFF. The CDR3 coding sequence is TGTGCCATCAGTGATTTTAACGAGGGTCGTGATGAAAAACTGTTTTTT.

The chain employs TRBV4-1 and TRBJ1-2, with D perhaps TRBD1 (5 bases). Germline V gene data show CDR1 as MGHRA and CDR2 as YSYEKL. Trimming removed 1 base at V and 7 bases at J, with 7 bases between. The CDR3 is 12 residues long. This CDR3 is CASSQGQPGYTF. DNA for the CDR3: TGCGCCAGCAGCCAAGGACAGCCTGGCTACACCTTC.

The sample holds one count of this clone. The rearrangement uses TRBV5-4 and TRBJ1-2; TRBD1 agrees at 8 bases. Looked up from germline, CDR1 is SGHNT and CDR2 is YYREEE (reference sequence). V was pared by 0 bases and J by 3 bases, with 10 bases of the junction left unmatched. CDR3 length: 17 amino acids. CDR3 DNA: TGTGCCAGCAGCTTGGCGGCCAGGGGGCAAACACACTATGGCTACACCTTC. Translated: CASSLAARGQTHYGYTF.

The CDR3 DNA sequence: TGTGCCAGCTCACCACCGTCTCGCCGGACCTACAATGAGCAGTTCTTC. Translating gives CASSPPSRRTYNEQFF. J is TRBJ2-1 and V is TRBV18; unclear D gene. This CDR3 region has 16 residues. Trimming took off 0 bases at V and 2 bases at J, with 11 bases between the two ends. The germline V gene encodes CDR1 KGHSH and CDR2 LQKENI. The entire variable domain, with the rest obtained from reference TRBV18 and TRBJ2-1, is as follows: NAGVMQNPRHLVRRRGQEARLRCSPMKGHSHVYWYRQLPEEGLKFMVYLQKENIIDESGMPKERFSAEFPKEGPSILRIQQVVRGDSAAYFCASSPPSRRTYNEQFFGPGTRLTVL.

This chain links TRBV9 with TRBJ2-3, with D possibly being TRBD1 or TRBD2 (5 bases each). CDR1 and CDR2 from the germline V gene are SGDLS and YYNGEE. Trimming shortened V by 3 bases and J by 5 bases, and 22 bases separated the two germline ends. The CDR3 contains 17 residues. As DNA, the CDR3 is TGTGCCAGCAGCGGCGAGGGGACCCGGACTCCAGAAGATACGCAGTATTTT. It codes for CASSGEGTRTPEDTQYF.

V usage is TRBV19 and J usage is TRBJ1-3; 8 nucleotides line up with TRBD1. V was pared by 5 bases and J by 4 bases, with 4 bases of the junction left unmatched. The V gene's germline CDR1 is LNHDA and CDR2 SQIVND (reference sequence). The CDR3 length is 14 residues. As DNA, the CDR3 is TGTGCCAGTAGTGTTGGGACAGGCGGAAACACCATATATTTT. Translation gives CASSVGTGGNTIYF.

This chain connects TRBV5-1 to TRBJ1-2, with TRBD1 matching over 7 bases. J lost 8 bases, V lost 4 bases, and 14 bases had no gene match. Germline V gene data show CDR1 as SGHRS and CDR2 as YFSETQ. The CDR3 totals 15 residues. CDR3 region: CASSLSGTVSRGYTF. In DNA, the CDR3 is TGCGCCAGCAGCCTCTCCGGGACAGTCTCTAGGGGCTACACCTTC.

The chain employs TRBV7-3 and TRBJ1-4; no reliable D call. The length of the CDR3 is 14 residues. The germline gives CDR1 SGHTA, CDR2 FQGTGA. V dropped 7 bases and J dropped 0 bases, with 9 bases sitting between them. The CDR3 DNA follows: TGTGCCAGCAACAAAACTTCAACTAATGAAAAACTGTTTTTT. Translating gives CASNKTSTNEKLFF.

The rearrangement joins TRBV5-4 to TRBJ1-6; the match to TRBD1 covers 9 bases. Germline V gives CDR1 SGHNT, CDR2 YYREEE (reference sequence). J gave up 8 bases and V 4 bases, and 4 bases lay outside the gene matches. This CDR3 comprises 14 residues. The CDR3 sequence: CASSRDRGDSPLHF. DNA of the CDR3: TGTGCCAGCAGCCGCGACAGGGGGGATTCACCCCTCCACTTT.

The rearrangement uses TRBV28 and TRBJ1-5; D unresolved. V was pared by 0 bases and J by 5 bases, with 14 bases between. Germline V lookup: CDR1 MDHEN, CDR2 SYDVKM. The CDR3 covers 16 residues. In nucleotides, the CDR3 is TGTGCCAGCAGTTTATGGGGAGGGAGGAGAGATCAGCCCCAGCATTTT. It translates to CASSLWGGRRDQPQHF.

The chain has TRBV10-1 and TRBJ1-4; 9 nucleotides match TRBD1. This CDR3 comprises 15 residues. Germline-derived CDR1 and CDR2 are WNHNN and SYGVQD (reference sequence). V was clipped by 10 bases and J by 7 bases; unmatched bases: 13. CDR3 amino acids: CATTFNGQGPEKLFF. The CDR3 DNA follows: TGCGCCACCACGTTTAACGGACAGGGGCCTGAAAAACTGTTTTTT.

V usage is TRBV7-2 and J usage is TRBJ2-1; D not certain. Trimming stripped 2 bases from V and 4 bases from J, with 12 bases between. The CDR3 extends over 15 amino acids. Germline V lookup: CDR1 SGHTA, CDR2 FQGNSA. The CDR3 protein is CASSLRLGGYNEQFF. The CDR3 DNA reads TGTGCCAGCAGCTTAAGGCTAGGTGGGTACAATGAGCAGTTCTTC.

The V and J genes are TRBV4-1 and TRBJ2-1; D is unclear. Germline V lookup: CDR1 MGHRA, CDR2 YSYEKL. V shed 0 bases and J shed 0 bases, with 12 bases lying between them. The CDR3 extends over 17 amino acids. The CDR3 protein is CASSQELTTSSYNEQFF. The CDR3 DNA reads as TGCGCCAGCAGCCAAGAGCTAACTACGAGCTCCTACAATGAGCAGTTCTTC.

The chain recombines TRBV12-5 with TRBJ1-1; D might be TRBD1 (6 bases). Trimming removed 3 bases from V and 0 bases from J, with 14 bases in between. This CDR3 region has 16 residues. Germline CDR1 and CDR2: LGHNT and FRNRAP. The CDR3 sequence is CASGFLAGQLNTEAFF. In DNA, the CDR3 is TGTGCTAGTGGTTTCCTTGCGGGACAATTGAACACTGAAGCTTTCTTT.

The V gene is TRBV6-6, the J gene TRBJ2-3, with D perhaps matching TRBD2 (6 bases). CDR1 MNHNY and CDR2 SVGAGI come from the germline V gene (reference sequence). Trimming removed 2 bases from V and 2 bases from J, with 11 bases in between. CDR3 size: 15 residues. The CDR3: CASSYLSGVTDTQYF. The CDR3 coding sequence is TGTGCCAGCAGTTACCTTAGCGGTGTCACAGATACGCAGTATTTT.

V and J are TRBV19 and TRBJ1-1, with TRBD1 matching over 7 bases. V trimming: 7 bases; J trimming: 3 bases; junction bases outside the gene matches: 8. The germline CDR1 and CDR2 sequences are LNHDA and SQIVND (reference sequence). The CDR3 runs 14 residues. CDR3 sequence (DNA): TGTGCCAGTACCACGACAGGGTTGTACACTGAAGCTTTCTTT. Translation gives CASTTTGLYTEAFF.

CDR3 nucleotide sequence: TGTGCCAGCAGTTTGGCGGGGGGGCGTAATACGCAGTATTTT. Translating it yields CASSLAGGRNTQYF. The chain is built from TRBV6-5 and TRBJ2-3; 9 nucleotides match TRBD2. V dropped 4 bases and J dropped 7; count of bases not matched to a gene: 6. Germline values: CDR1 MNHEY, CDR2 SVGAGI. The CDR3 spans 14 residues.

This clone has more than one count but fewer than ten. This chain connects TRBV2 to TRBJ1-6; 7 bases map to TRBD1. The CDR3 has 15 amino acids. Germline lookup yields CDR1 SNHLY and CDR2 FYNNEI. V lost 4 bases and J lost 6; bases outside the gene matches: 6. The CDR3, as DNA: TGTGCCAGCAGTGGGCAGGGACAGATTAATTCACCCCTCCACTTT. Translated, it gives CASSGQGQINSPLHF.

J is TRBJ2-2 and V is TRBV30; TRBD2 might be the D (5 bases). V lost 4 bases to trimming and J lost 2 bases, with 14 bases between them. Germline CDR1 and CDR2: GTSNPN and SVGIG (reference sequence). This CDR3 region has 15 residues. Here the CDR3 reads CAWNVRGLNTGELFF. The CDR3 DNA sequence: TGTGCCTGGAATGTACGGGGATTAAACACCGGGGAGCTGTTTTTT. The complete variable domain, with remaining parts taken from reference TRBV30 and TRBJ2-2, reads SQTIHQWPATLVQPVGSPLSLECTVEGTSNPNLYWYRQAAGRGLQLLFYSVGIGQISSEVPQNLSASRPQDRQFILSSKKLLLSDSGFYLCAWNVRGLNTGELFFGEGSRLTVL.

CDR3 region: CASSKYRGSQNYGYTF. The CDR3 bases are TGTGCCAGCAGTAAATACAGGGGCAGTCAGAACTATGGCTACACCTTC. This sequence joins TRBV21-1 and TRBJ1-2; the table's TRBD1 call for D was not verified on the DNA. TRBV21-1 is designated a pseudogene. The CDR3 has 16 amino acids.

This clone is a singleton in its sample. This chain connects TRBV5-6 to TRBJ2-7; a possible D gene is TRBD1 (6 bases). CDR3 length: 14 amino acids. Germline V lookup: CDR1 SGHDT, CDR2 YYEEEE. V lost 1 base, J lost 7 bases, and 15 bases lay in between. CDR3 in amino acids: CASSLRGHLGEQYV. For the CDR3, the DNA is TGTGCCAGCAGCTTGAGGGGACACCTCGGGGAGCAGTACGTC.